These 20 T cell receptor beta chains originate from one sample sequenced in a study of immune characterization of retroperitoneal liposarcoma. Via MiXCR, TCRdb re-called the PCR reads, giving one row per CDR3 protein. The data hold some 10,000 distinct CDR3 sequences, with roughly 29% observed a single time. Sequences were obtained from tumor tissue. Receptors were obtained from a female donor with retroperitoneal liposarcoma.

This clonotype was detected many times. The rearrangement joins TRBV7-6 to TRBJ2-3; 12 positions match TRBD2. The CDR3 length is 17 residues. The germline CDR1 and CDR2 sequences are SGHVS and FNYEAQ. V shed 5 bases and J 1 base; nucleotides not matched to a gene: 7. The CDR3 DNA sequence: TGTGCCAGCAGCACCTACCGGACTAGCGGGGGCACAGATACGCAGTATTTT. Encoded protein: CASSTYRTSGGTDTQYF.

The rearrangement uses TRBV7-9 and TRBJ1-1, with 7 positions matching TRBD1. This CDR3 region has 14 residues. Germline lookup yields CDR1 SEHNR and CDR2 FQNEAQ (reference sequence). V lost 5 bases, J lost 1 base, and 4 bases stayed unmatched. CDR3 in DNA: TGTGCCAGCAGCCGCGGACAGGCGAACACTGAAGCTTTCTTT. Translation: CASSRGQANTEAFF.

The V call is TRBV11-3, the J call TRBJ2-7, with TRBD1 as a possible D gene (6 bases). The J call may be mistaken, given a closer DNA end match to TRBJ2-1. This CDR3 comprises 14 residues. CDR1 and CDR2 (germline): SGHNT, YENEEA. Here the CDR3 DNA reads TGTGCCAGCAGTCCCAGGGGCAGTGACTACGAGCAGTTCTTC. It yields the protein CASSPRGSDYEQFF.

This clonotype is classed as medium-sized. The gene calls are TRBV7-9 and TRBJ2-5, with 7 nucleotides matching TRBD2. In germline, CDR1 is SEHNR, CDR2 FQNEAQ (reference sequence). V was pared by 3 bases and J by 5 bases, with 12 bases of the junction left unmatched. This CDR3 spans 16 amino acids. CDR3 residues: CASSFEDWGGRETQYF. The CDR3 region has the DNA TGTGCCAGCAGCTTCGAGGATTGGGGGGGACGGGAGACCCAGTACTTC.

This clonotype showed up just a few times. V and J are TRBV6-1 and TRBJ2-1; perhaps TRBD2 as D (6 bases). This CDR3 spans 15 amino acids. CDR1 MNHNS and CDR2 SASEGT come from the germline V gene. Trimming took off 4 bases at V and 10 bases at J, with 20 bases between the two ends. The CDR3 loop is CASSAARAGTYEQFF. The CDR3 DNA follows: TGTGCCAGCAGTGCCGCCAGGGCGGGGACCTACGAGCAGTTCTTC.

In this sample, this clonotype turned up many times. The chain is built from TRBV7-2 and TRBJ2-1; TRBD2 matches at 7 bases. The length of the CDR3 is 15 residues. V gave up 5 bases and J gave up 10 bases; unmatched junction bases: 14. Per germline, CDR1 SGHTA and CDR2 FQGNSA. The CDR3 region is CASSITSAASYEQFF. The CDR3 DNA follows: TGTGCCAGCAGCATTACTAGCGCGGCGTCCTACGAGCAGTTCTTC.

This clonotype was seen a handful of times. CDR3 bases: TGTGCCAGCAGTTTAAAGTTGGGGGGGCTAGGTTTCTTT. It specifies CASSLKLGGLGFF. V and J are TRBV12-3 or TRBV12-4 and TRBJ1-1, with a tentative D call TRBD1 (6 bases). The CDR3 spans 13 residues. Trimming stripped 2 bases from V and 13 bases from J, with 17 bases between.

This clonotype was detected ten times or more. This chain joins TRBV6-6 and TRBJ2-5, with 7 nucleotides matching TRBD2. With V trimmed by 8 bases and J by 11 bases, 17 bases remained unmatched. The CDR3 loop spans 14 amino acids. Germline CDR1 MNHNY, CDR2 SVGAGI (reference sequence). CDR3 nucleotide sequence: TGTGCCAGCGCTGGTGGGGCGGGAGTTCAGGAGCAGTACTTC. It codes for CASAGGAGVQEQYF.

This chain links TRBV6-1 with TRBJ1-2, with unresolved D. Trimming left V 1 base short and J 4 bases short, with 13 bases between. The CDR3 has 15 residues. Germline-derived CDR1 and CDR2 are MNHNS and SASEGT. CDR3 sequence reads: CASSEVAGEGYGYTF. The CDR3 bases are TGTGCCAGCAGTGAAGTGGCGGGCGAGGGCTATGGCTACACCTTC.

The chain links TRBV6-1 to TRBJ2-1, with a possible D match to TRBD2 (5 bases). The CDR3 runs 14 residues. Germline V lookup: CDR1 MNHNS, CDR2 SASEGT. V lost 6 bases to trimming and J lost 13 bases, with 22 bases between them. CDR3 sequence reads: CASRYLEGFETQFF. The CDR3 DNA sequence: TGTGCCAGCAGGTACCTCGAGGGCTTCGAGACCCAGTTCTTC.

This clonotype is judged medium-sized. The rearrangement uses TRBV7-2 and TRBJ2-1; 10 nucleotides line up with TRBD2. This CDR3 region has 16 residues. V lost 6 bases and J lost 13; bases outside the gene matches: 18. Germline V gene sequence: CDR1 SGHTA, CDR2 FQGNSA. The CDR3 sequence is CASSFGLAAGGETQFF. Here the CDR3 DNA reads TGTGCCAGCAGTTTCGGACTAGCGGCGGGCGGCGAGACCCAGTTCTTC.

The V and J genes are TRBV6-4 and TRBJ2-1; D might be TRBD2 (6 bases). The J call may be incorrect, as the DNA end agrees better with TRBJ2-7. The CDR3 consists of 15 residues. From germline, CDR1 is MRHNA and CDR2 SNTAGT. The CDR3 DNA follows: TGTGCCAGCAGTGACTCGATCGCGGGGAACAATGAGCAGTACTTC. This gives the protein CASSDSIAGNNEQYF.

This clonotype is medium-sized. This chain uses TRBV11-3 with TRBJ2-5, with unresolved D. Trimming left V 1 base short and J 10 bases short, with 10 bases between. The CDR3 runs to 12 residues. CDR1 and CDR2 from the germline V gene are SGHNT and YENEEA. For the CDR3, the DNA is TGTGCCAGCAGCTTAGGAAATGGCTTCCAGTACTTC. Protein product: CASSLGNGFQYF.

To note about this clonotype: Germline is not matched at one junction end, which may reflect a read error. The CDR3 nucleotides read TGTGCCAACAGCTTAGTCAGAGAGACCCAGTTCTTC. Residues: CANSLVRETQFF. This chain uses TRBV11-2 with TRBJ2-1; D not resolved. Germline V gene lookup returns CDR1 SGHAT and CDR2 FQNNGV. This CDR3 is built from 12 residues.

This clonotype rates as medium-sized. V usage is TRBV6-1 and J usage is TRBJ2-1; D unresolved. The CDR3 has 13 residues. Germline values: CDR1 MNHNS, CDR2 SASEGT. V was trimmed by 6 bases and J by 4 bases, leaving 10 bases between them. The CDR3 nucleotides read TGTGCCAGCAGAGTACATGGATACAATGAGCAGTTCTTC. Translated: CASRVHGYNEQFF.

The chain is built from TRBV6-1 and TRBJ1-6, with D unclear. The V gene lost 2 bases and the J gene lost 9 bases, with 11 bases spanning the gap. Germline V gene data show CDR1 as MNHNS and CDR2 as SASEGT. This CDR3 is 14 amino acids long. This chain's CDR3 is CASSEFAGSSPLHF. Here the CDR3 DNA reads TGTGCCAGCAGTGAATTCGCGGGGAGTTCACCCCTCCACTTT.

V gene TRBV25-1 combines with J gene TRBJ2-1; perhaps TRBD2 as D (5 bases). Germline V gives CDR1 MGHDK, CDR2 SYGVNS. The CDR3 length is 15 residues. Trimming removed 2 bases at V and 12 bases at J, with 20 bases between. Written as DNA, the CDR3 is TGTGCCAGCAGTGAAATTAGCGACTACGGCCGGGTGCAGTTCTTC. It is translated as CASSEISDYGRVQFF.

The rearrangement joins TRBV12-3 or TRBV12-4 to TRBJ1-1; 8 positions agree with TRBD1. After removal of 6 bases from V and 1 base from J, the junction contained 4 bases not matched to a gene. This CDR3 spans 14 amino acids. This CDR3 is CASRPGQENTEAFF. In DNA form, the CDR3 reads TGTGCCAGCAGACCGGGACAGGAGAACACTGAAGCTTTCTTT.

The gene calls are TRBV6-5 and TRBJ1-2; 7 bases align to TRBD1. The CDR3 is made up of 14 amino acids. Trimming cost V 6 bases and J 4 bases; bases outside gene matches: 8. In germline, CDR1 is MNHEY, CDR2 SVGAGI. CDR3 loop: CASSPRQGRYGYTF. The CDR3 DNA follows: TGTGCCAGCAGCCCCCGACAGGGCCGCTATGGCTACACCTTC.

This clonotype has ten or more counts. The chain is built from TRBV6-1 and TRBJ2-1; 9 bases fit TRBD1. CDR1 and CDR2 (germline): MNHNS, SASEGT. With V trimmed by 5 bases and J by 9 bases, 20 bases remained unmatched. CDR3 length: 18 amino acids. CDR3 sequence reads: CASSSPQGSGTGKGEQFF. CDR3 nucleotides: TGTGCCAGCAGTTCGCCCCAAGGTTCAGGGACAGGGAAAGGTGAGCAGTTCTTC.